The clone carrying this T cell receptor (beta chain) was found many times. Its antigen is as yet unknown. A junction end diverges from the germline sequence, so it may reflect a read error. The data originate from a study of T cell repertoires in cytomegalovirus infection. Study results and limitations: Across the ex vivo response, the dominant clonotypes were HLA-C-restricted CMV-specific TCR beta clonotypes.

Each CDR3 protein gets one entry after TCRdb re-called the reads with MiXCR. This table holds roughly 920,000 distinct CDR3 sequences, around 31% found once. This CDR3 spans 14 amino acids. CDR1 is SGHRS, CDR2 YFSETQ, per germline. This sequence was found in a human donor in good health (CMV status not recorded). Some clones in this sample may be carry-over from other donors' samples. The chain recombines TRBV5-1 with TRBJ1-1; TRBD1 aligns across 7 bases. The starting material was cultured CD8+ T cells from PBMCs, obtained from culture after CMV antigen stimulation. The CDR3 DNA reads as TGTGCCAGCAGTCCGGGACAGATGAACACTGAAGCTTTCTTT. Translating gives CASSPGQMNTEAFF.